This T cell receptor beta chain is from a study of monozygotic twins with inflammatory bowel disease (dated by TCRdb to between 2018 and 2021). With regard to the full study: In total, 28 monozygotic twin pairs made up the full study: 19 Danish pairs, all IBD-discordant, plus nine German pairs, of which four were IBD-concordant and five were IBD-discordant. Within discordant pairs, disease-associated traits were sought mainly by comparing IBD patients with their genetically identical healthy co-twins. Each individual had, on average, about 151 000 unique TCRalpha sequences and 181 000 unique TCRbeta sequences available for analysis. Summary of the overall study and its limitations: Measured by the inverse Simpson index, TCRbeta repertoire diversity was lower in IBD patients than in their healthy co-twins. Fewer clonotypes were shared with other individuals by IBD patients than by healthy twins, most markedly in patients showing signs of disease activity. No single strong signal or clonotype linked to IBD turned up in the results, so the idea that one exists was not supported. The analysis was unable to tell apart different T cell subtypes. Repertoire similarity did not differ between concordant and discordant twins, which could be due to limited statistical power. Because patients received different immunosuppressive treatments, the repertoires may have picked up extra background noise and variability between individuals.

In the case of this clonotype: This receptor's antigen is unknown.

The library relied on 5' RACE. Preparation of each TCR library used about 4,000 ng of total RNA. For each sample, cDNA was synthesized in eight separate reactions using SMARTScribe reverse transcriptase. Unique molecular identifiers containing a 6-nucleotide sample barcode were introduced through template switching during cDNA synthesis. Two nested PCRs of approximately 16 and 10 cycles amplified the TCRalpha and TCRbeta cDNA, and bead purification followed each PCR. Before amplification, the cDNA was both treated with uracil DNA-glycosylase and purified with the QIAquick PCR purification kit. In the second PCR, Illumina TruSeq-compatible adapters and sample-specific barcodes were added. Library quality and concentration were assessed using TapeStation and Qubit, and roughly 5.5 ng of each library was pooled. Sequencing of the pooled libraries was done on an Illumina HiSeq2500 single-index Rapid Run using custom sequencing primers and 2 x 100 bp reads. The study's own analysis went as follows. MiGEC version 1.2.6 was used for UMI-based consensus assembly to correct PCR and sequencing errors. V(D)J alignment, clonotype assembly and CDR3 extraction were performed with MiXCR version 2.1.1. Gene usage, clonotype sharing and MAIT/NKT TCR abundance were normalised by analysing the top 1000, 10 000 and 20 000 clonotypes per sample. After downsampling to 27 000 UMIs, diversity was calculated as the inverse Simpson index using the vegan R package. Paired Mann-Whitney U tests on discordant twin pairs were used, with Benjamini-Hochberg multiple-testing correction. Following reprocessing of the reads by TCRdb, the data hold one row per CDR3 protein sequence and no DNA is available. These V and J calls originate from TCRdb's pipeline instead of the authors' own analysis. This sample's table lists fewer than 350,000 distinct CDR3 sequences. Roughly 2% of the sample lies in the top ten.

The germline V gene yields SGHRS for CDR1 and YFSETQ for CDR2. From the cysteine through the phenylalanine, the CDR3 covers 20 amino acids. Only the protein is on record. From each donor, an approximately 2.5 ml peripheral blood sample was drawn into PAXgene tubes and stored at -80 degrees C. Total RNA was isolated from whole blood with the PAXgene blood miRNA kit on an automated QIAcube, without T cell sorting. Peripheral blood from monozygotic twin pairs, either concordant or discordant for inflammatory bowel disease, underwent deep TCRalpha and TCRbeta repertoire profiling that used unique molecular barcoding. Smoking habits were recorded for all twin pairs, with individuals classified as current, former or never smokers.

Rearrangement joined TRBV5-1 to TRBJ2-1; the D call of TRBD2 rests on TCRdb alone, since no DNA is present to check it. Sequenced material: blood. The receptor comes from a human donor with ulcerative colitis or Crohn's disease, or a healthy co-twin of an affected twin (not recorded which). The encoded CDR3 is CASSLTQSTRINPLYNEQFF.